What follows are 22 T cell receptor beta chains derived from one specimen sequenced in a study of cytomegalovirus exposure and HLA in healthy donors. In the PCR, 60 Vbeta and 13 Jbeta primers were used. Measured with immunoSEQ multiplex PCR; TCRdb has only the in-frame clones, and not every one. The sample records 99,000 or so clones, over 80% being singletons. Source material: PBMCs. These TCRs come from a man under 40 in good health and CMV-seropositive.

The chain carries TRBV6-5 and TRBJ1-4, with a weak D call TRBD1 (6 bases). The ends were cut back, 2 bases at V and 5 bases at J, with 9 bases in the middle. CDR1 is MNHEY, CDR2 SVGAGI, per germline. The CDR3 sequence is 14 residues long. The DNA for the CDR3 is TGTGCCAGCAGTTACAGGGGGACCAATGAAAAACTGTTTTTT. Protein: CASSYRGTNEKLFF.

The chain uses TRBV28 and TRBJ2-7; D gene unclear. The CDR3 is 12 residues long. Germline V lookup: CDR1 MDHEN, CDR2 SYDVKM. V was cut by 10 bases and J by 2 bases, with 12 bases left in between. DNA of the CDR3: TGTGCCACCCTACGAGGCCCCTACGAGCAGTACTTC. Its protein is CATLRGPYEQYF.

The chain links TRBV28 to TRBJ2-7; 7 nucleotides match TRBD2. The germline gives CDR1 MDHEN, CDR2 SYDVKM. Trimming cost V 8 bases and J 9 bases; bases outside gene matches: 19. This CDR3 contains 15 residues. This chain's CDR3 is CASGGGAANRDLQYF. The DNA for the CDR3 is TGTGCCAGCGGGGGAGGGGCAGCCAATCGGGATTTGCAGTACTTC.

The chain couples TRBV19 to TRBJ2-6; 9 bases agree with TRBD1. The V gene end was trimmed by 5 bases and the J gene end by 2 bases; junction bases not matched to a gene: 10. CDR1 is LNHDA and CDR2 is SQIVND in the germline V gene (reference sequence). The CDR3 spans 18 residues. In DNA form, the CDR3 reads TGTGCCAGTAGTGTCTTAGGGACAGGGTATCCTGGGGCCAACGTCCTGACTTTC. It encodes CASSVLGTGYPGANVLTF. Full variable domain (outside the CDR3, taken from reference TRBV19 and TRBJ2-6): DGGITQSPKYLFRKEGQNVTLSCEQNLNHDAMYWYRQDPGQGLRLIYYSQIVNDFQKGDIAEGYSVSREKKESFPLTVTSAQKNPTAFYLCASSVLGTGYPGANVLTFGAGSRLTVL.

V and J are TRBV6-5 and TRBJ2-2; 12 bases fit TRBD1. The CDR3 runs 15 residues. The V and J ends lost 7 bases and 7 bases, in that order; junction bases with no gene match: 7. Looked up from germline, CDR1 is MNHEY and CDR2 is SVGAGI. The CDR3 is CASKGQGALNGELFF. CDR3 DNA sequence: TGTGCCAGCAAGGGACAGGGGGCGCTTAACGGGGAGCTGTTTTTT.

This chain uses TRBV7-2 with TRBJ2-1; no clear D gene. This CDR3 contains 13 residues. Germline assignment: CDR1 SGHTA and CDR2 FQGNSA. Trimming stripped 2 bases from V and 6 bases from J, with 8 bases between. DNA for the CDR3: TGTGCCAGCAGCTTAAAAAGGAGCAATGAGCAGTTCTTC. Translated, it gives CASSLKRSNEQFF.

This CDR3 is CASSLEAREQFF. Here the CDR3 DNA reads TGTGCCAGCAGCTTAGAGGCACGTGAGCAGTTCTTC. This chain links TRBV11-2 with TRBJ2-1; D call uncertain. V shed 0 bases and J shed 9 bases, with 6 bases lying between them. CDR3 length equals 12 residues. Germline-derived CDR1 and CDR2 are SGHAT and FQNNGV.

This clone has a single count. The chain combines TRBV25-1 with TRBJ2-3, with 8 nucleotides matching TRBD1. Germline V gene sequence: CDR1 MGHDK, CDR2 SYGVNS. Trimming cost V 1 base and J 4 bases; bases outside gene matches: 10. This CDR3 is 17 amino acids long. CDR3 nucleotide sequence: TGTGCCAGCAGTGAATCCCCGACAGGGGAAGGCGCAGATACGCAGTATTTT. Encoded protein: CASSESPTGEGADTQYF.

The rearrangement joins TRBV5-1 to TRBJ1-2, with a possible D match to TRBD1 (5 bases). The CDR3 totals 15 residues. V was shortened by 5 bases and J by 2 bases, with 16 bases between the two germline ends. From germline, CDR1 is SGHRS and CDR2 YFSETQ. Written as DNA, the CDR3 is TGCGCCAGCAGTTCCCAGACAGTCCAAAACTATGGCTACACCTTC. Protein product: CASSSQTVQNYGYTF.

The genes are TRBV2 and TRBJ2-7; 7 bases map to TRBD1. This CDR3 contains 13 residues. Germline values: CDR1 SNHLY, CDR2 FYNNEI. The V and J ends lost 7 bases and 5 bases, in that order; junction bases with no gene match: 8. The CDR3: CASTGRGKNEQYF. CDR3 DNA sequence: TGTGCCAGCACCGGCAGGGGGAAGAACGAGCAGTACTTC.

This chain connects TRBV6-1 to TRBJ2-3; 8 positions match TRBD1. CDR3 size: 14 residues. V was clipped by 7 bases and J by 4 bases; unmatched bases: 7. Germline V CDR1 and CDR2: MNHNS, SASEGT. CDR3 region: CASKDRVRADTQYF. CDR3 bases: TGTGCCAGCAAGGACAGGGTCAGAGCAGATACGCAGTATTTT.

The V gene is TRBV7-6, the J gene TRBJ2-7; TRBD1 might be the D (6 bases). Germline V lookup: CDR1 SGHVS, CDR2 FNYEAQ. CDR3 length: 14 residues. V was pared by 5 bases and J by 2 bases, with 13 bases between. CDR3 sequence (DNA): TGTGCCAGCAGCCTCCCGGGACATCCCTACGAGCAGTACTTC. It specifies CASSLPGHPYEQYF.

The CDR3 nucleotides are TGTGCAAGTCGCTTAGCCGCGGGTGAGCAGTTCTTC. It encodes CASRLAAGEQFF. V is TRBV12-2 and J is TRBJ2-1; the table's D call, TRBD2, was not checked against the DNA. TRBV12-2 counts as a pseudogene. This CDR3 has 12 residues.

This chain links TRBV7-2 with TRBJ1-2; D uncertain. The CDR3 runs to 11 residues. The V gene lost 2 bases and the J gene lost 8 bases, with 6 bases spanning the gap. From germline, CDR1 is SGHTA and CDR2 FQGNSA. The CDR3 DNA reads TGTGCCAGCAGCTTATTCCAGGGCTACACCTTC. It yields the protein CASSLFQGYTF.

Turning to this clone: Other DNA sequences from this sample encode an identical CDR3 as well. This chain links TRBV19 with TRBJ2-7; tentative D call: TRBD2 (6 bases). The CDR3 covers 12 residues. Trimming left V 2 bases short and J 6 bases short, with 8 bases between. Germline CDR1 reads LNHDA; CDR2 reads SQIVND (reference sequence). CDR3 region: CASSILGGEQYF. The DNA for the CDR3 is TGTGCCAGTAGTATATTGGGAGGCGAGCAGTACTTC.

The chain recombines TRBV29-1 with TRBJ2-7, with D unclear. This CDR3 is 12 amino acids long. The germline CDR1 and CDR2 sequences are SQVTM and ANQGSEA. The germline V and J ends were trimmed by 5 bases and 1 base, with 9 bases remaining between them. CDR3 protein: CSVKGVSYEQYF. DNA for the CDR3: TGCAGCGTTAAAGGAGTTTCCTACGAGCAGTACTTC.

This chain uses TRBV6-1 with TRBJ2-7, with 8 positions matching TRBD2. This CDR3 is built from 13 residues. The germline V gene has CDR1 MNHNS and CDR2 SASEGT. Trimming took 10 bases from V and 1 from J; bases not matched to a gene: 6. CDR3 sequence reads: CATPGGASYEQYF. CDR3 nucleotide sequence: TGTGCCACCCCGGGGGGGGCATCCTACGAGCAGTACTTC.

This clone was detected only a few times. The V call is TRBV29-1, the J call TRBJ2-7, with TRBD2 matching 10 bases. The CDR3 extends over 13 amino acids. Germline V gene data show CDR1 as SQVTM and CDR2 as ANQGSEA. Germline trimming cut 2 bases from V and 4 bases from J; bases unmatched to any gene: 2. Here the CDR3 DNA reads TGCAGCGTTGAAAGCGGGGGGGCTTACGAGCAGTACTTC. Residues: CSVESGGAYEQYF.

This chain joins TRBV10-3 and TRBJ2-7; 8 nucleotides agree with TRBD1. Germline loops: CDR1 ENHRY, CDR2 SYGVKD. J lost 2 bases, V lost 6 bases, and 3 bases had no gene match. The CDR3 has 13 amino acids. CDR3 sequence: CAISDRGTYEQYF. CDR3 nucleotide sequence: TGTGCCATCAGCGACAGGGGAACCTACGAGCAGTACTTC.

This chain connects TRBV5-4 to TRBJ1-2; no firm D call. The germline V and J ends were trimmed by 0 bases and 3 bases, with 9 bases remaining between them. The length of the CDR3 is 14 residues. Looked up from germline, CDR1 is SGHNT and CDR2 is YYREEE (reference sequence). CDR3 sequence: CASSLVGIDYGYTF. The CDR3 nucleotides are TGTGCCAGCAGCTTGGTCGGGATCGACTATGGCTACACCTTC.

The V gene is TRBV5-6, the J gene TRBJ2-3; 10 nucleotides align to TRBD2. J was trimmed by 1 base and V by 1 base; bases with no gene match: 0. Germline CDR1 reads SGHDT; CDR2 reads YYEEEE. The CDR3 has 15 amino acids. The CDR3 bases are TGTGCCAGCAGCTTGCTAGCGGGGGGCACAGATACGCAGTATTTT. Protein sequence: CASSLLAGGTDTQYF.

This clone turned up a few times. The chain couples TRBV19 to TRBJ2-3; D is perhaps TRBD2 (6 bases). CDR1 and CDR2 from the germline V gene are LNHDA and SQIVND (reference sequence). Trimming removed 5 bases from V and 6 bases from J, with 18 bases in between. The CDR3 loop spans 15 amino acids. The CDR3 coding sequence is TGTGCCAGTAGTGTGCAGGCAGGGAGGTCGGATACGCAGTATTTT. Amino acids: CASSVQAGRSDTQYF.